This T cell receptor beta chain is from a study of response to subunit inactivated influenza vaccine (dated by TCRdb to the late 2010s). Regarding the study in general: Deep quantitative profiling of the T cell receptor repertoire was used in the study to follow responses to a trivalent subunit inactivated influenza vaccine.

The paper as a whole reports these results and caveats: The authors suggested that each seasonal influenza vaccination may recruit only a limited number of new T cells.

V loses 6 bases of germline sequence and J loses 2 bases, and the interval between the two ends is 14 bases. The CDR3, cysteine through phenylalanine, is 15 amino acids long. The kept DNA is CDR3 alone, 45 bases in frame from the first base. Receptor amplification or capture employed RT-PCR. TCRdb lists the instrument as Illumina HiSeq 2500. The public sequencing data were trimmed at Q25 with fastp and processed into clonotypes with MiXCR by TCRdb, which kept only in-frame beta chains. Rows merge per CDR3 protein into single entries with the most common DNA and genes. The sample data list 650,000 or so distinct CDR3 sequences, and roughly 15% of these were observed just once. The ten largest clones add up to 7.5% to 8% of the sample. This clonotype has more than one count but fewer than ten. The clone's antigen remains unknown. Base qualities are not recorded, but no much larger clone differs from it by a single base.

This sequence originates from a man in his fifties who received an inactivated influenza vaccine. Donor details come from another sample of the same person, matched by shared clones. Sample: PBMCs from blood, taken approximately 15 days before vaccination. Recombination joined TRBV12-3 or TRBV12-4 with TRBJ1-5; no D gene can be assigned with confidence. The CDR3 protein sequence reads: CASSRLGRGNQPQHF. The DNA is as follows: TGTGCCAGCAGCCGCCTGGGCCGGGGCAATCAGCCCCAGCATTTT.